This entry lists 24 T cell receptor beta chains sequenced from one sample in a study of identical twins (dated by TCRdb to the mid-2010s). To prepare the library, 5' RACE was applied. Instrument on record: Illumina HiSeq 2000. TCRdb took the public reads, trimmed them with fastp at Q25, ran MiXCR for clone calling and kept in-frame beta chains. Rows matching on CDR3 protein sequence are summarized as one entry with the most common DNA and genes. This sample gives 500,000 to 600,000 distinct CDR3 sequences in total; 22% of them show up just once. The ten largest clonotypes hold around 0.9% of the sample. The same data also went into a second study, on T cells expressing NK-cell markers.

What was sequenced was CD4+ T cells sorted from blood. These TCRs come from a woman under 30 in good health.

The chain couples TRBV3-1 to TRBJ2-1, with D tentatively TRBD1 or TRBD2 (5 bases each). CDR3 length: 15 residues. V dropped 8 bases and J dropped 0 bases, with 14 bases sitting between them. Germline V gene data show CDR1 as LGHDT and CDR2 as YNNKEL (reference sequence). CDR3 loop: CASGTVWSSYNEQFF. CDR3 bases: TGTGCCAGCGGGACGGTTTGGAGCTCCTACAATGAGCAGTTCTTC.

This clonotype has a handful of counts. V and J are TRBV2 and TRBJ2-2; a possible D gene is TRBD2 (5 bases). Germline loops: CDR1 SNHLY, CDR2 FYNNEI. This CDR3 region has 12 residues. V was shortened by 10 bases and J by 5 bases, with 11 bases between the two germline ends. CDR3 residues: CAKRPGTGELFF. CDR3 DNA sequence: TGTGCCAAGCGGCCGGGGACCGGGGAGCTGTTTTTT. Using reference TRBV2 and TRBJ2-2 for the parts outside the CDR3, the full variable domain is EPEVTQTPSHQVTQMGQEVILRCVPISNHLYFYWYRQILGQKVEFLVSFYNNEISEKSEIFDDQFSVERPDGSNFTLKIRSTKLEDSAMYFCAKRPGTGELFFGEGSRLTVL.

CDR3 loop: CASSFQYTGELFF. CDR3 coding DNA: TGTGCCAGCAGTTTCCAATACACCGGGGAGCTGTTTTTT. The chain combines TRBV7-4 with TRBJ2-2; no firm D call. This CDR3 spans 13 amino acids. CDR1 and CDR2 (germline): SGHVT, SQSDAQ. V lost 6 bases and J 3 bases, leaving 8 bases between the germline ends. Full variable domain (remainder filled in from reference TRBV7-4 and TRBJ2-2): GAGVSQSPRYKVAKRGRDVALRCDSISGHVTLYWYRQTLGQGSEVLTYSQSDAQRDKSGRPSGRFSAERPERSVSTLKIQRTEQGDSAVYLCASSFQYTGELFFGEGSRLTVL.

V usage is TRBV7-8 and J usage is TRBJ2-1; 9 bases map to TRBD2. This CDR3 region has 16 residues. Trimming at V came to 0 bases and at J to 10 bases, leaving 10 bases not matched to a gene. Germline V gene data show CDR1 as SGHVS and CDR2 as FQNEAQ. This CDR3 reads CASSLARLAGRIEQFF. DNA of the CDR3: TGTGCCAGCAGCTTAGCGCGGCTAGCGGGGCGAATCGAGCAGTTCTTC.

The chain has TRBV7-3 and TRBJ2-5; weak D call: TRBD2 (6 bases). The V gene's germline CDR1 is SGHTA and CDR2 FQGTGA. The CDR3 extends over 14 amino acids. V lost 5 bases and J lost 6, with 16 bases in between. In nucleotides, the CDR3 is TGTGCCAGCAGCCCCAATGTGGGGAGGCAGACCCAGTACTTC. This translates into CASSPNVGRQTQYF.

CDR3 loop: CASSAGTGAPLHF. The CDR3 DNA is TGTGCCAGCAGCGCCGGGACAGGGGCTCCCCTCCACTTT. The chain carries TRBV7-3 and TRBJ1-6; 10 nucleotides line up with TRBD1. The CDR3 totals 13 residues. V was clipped by 5 bases and J by 13 bases; unmatched bases: 5. The germline gives CDR1 SGHTA, CDR2 FQGTGA.

The genes are TRBV6-6 and TRBJ1-2; the D is unclear. The ends were cut back, 9 bases at V and 8 bases at J, with 10 bases in the middle. There are 10 residues in the CDR3. Germline V gives CDR1 MNHNY, CDR2 SVGAGI (reference sequence). The CDR3 loop is CASLLGGYTF. The CDR3 DNA follows: TGTGCCAGTCTTTTGGGCGGCTACACCTTC.

The rearrangement uses TRBV25-1 and TRBJ1-2, with TRBD1 identical over 7 bases. The CDR3 has 13 amino acids. Trimming at V came to 3 bases and at J to 6 bases, leaving 4 bases not matched to a gene. The V gene's germline CDR1 is MGHDK and CDR2 SYGVNS. CDR3 loop: CASSDPGQHGYTF. In DNA form, the CDR3 reads TGTGCCAGCAGTGACCCGGGACAGCATGGCTACACCTTC.

The genes are TRBV12-3 or TRBV12-4 and TRBJ2-1, with D possibly TRBD1 on 8 matching bases. This CDR3 is 14 amino acids long. Trimming removed 2 bases from V and 8 bases from J, with 13 bases in between. The CDR3 DNA follows: TGTGCCAGCAGTTTAACAGGGGGAGGGTATGAGCAGTTCTTC. It specifies CASSLTGGGYEQFF.

A few counts support this clonotype. The J gene is TRBJ2-1, the V gene TRBV5-1, with 12 bases aligning to TRBD2. The junction had 12 bases not matched to a gene; V was cut back by 4 bases and J by 7 bases. Germline CDR1 is SGHRS and CDR2 is YFSETQ. CDR3 size: 17 residues. For the CDR3, the DNA is TGCGCCAGCAGCACTTATGGGACTAGCGGGTACGGGAATGAGCAGTTCTTC. Amino acids: CASSTYGTSGYGNEQFF.

The chain couples TRBV6-5 to TRBJ2-1; 7 bases fit TRBD2. From germline, CDR1 is MNHEY and CDR2 SVGAGI. V shed 4 bases, J shed 12 bases, and the junction held 18 bases outside the gene matches. The CDR3 covers 16 residues. CDR3 sequence: CASSSHPYSGAGRQFF. The CDR3 nucleotides read TGTGCCAGCAGTTCTCACCCCTACAGCGGGGCCGGGCGGCAGTTCTTC.

This clonotype was detected only a few times. V usage is TRBV3-1 and J usage is TRBJ2-1; 7 nucleotides line up with TRBD1. Germline CDR1 reads LGHDT; CDR2 reads YNNKEL (reference sequence). V lost 4 bases, J lost 13 bases, and 7 bases stayed unmatched. CDR3 length equals 12 residues. The CDR3 loop is CASSLRQGQQFF. DNA of the CDR3: TGTGCCAGCAGCCTTCGACAGGGCCAACAGTTCTTC.

This chain uses TRBV27 with TRBJ2-5; either TRBD1 or TRBD2 may fit D (6 bases each). The CDR3 totals 14 residues. CDR1 and CDR2 (germline): MNHEY, SMNVEV (reference sequence). V was shortened by 5 bases and J by 5 bases, with 15 bases between the two germline ends. The DNA of the CDR3 is TGTGCCAGCAGTACCCTTGGGGGGCTCGAGACCCAGTACTTC. Encoded protein: CASSTLGGLETQYF.

This clonotype was counted only a few times. The V and J genes are TRBV5-1 and TRBJ2-7; maybe TRBD2 (5 bases). There are 12 residues in the CDR3. V was trimmed by 5 bases and J by 3 bases, leaving 9 bases between them. Germline V gene sequence: CDR1 SGHRS, CDR2 YFSETQ. The CDR3 reads CASRQRDYEQYF. CDR3 sequence (DNA): TGCGCCAGCAGACAGAGGGACTACGAGCAGTACTTC.

This chain connects TRBV6-1 to TRBJ2-1; 10 bases agree with TRBD2. The CDR3 loop spans 15 amino acids. CDR1 is MNHNS, CDR2 SASEGT, per germline. V gave up 5 bases and J gave up 8 bases; unmatched junction bases: 9. Here the CDR3 DNA reads TGTGCCAGCAGTACGTCTAGCGGGGGAGTCGATGAGCAGTTCTTC. Encoded protein: CASSTSSGGVDEQFF.

This clonotype was found a few times. V is TRBV7-9 and J is TRBJ1-2, with 7 bases aligning to TRBD1. The CDR3 is 13 amino acids. From germline, CDR1 is SEHNR and CDR2 FQNEAQ (reference sequence). V shed 7 bases, J shed 0 bases, and the junction held 2 bases outside the gene matches. The CDR3 loop reads CASKGQTNYGYTF. CDR3 bases: TGTGCCAGCAAGGGACAGACTAACTATGGCTACACCTTC.

The chain joins TRBV10-3 to TRBJ1-4; D is unclear. V lost 3 bases and J lost 3, with 11 bases in between. CDR1 and CDR2 (germline): ENHRY, SYGVKD. CDR3 size: 15 residues. Here the CDR3 reads CAISDPDPPNEKLFF. The CDR3 region has the DNA TGTGCCATCAGTGACCCGGATCCTCCTAATGAAAAACTGTTTTTT.

In this sample, this clonotype turned up a few times. The rearrangement joins TRBV3-1 to TRBJ1-1; D is possibly TRBD1 (5 bases). The CDR3 is made up of 16 amino acids. Per germline, CDR1 LGHDT and CDR2 YNNKEL (reference sequence). The V end lost 1 base, the J end lost 5 bases, and 17 bases lay between the germline ends. For the CDR3, the DNA is TGTGCCAGCAGCCAAGCCATCAGGGCAGCGGGAACTGAAGCTTTCTTT. It is translated as CASSQAIRAAGTEAFF.

This clonotype was seen a few times. J is TRBJ2-7 and V is TRBV6-6, with 8 bases lining up with TRBD1. The CDR3 covers 12 residues. With V trimmed by 6 bases and J by 6 bases, 4 bases remained unmatched. CDR1 MNHNY and CDR2 SVGAGI come from the germline V gene (reference sequence). The CDR3 DNA follows: TGTGCCAGCAGCCAACAGGGGGGCGAGCAGTACTTC. It specifies CASSQQGGEQYF.

This clonotype was seen at least ten times. The chain uses TRBV20-1 and TRBJ1-1; D might be TRBD1 (6 bases). The V end was cut by 6 bases, the J end by 5 bases, with 13 bases between. The germline CDR1 and CDR2 sequences are DFQATT and SNEGSKA (reference sequence). The CDR3 is 12 amino acids. The CDR3 DNA follows: TGCAGTGCAGGACAGCCAGGGACTGAAGCTTTCTTT. This sequence encodes CSAGQPGTEAFF.

This rearrangement joins TRBV6-6 to TRBJ1-4; D is perhaps TRBD1 (6 bases). The V gene lost 5 bases and the J gene lost 12 bases, with 13 bases spanning the gap. There are 12 residues in the CDR3. Per the germline V gene, CDR1 is MNHNY and CDR2 is SVGAGI (reference sequence). The CDR3 DNA follows: TGTGCCAGCAGTCATGACAGGAGGGAACTGTTTTTT. Residues: CASSHDRRELFF.

V usage is TRBV6-5 and J usage is TRBJ2-7, with D perhaps matching TRBD1 (6 bases). V was cut by 4 bases and J by 0 bases, with 16 bases left in between. Germline loops: CDR1 MNHEY, CDR2 SVGAGI. The CDR3 consists of 16 residues. The chain's CDR3 is CASSSSGARNSYEQYF. In nucleotides, the CDR3 is TGTGCCAGCAGTTCCTCAGGGGCCCGAAACTCCTACGAGCAGTACTTC.

This chain joins TRBV20-1 and TRBJ2-7; TRBD2 matches at 9 bases. Trimming removed 6 bases from V and 4 bases from J; junction bases left unmatched: 7. This CDR3 has 13 amino acids. In germline, CDR1 is DFQATT, CDR2 SNEGSKA (reference sequence). Here the CDR3 DNA reads TGCAGTGCCCAGGGGGGACTAGCTTACGAGCAGTACTTC. Protein product: CSAQGGLAYEQYF.

This clonotype was picked up a small number of times. The chain uses TRBV6-5 and TRBJ1-4; perhaps TRBD1 as D (5 bases). Between the trimmed V and J ends, which lost 2 bases and 8 bases, there was a span of 24 bases. Germline assignment: CDR1 MNHEY and CDR2 SVGAGI. This CDR3 spans 18 amino acids. The CDR3 reads CASSYELGYEVAGEKLFF. DNA for the CDR3: TGTGCCAGCAGTTACGAATTAGGGTATGAAGTCGCAGGGGAAAAACTGTTTTTT.